The entry that follows covers one T cell receptor beta chain sequence. The data were obtained in a study of prognosis after radiotherapy for stage I lung cancer. Study overall: Adenocarcinoma was the tumor type in about a dozen patients, squamous cell carcinoma in several.

V was clipped by 0 bases and J by 7 bases; unmatched bases: 9. The CDR3 has 14 amino acids. Germline CDR1 and CDR2: DFQATT and SNEGSKA (reference sequence). Starting from genomic DNA, TCR beta CDR3 was amplified through two-round multiplex PCR. The first round of PCR was done with primers that matched each TRBV and TRBJ gene. TCRdb itself ran the multiplex PCR reads through MiXCR, one entry per CDR3 protein. There are over 11,000 distinct CDR3 sequences in the sample; around 54% occur only once, and 26% lies in the top ten. The sequence derives from a donor over 45 with non-small cell lung cancer. The sequencing here drew on PBMCs, taken before or after stereotactic body radiation therapy (not recorded which). This chain connects TRBV20-1 to TRBJ2-7; the match to TRBD1 covers 7 bases. For the CDR3, the DNA is TGCAGTGCTAGAGAGGGACAGCGGTTGGTTGAGCAGTACTTC. Translation gives CSAREGQRLVEQYF.